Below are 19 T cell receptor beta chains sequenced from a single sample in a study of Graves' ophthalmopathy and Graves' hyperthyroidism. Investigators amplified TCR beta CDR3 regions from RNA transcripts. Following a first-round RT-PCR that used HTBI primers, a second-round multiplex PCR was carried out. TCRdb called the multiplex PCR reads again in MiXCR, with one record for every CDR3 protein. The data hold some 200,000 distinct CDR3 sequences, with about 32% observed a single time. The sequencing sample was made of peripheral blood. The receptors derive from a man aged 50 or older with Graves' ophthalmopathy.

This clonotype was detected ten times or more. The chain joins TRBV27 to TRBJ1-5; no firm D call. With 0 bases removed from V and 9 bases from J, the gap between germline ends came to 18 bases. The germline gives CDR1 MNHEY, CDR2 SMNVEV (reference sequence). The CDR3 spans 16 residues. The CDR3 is CASSLSGDKLYGPQHF. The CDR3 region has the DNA TGTGCCAGCAGTTTATCGGGCGACAAGCTATATGGGCCCCAGCATTTT.

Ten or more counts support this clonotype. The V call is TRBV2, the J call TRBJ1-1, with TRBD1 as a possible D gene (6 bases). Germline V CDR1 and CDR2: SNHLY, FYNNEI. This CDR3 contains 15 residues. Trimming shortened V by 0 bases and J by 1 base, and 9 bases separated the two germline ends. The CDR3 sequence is CASSEARGANTEAFF. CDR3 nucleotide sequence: TGTGCCAGCAGTGAAGCTCGGGGGGCGAACACTGAAGCTTTCTTT.

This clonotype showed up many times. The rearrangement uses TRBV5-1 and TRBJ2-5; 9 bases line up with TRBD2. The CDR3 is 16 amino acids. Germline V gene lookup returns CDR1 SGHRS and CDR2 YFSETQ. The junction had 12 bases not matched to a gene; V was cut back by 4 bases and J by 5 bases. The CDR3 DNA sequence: TGCGCCAGCAGCGAAGGACCGGCGGGAGGGCAGGAGACCCAGTACTTC. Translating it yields CASSEGPAGGQETQYF.

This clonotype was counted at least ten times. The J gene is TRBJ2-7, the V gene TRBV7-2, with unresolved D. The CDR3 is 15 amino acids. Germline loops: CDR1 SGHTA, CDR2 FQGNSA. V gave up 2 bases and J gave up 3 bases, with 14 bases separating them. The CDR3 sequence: CASSLYARSNYEQYF. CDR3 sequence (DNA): TGTGCCAGCAGCTTATATGCAAGGAGTAACTACGAGCAGTACTTC.

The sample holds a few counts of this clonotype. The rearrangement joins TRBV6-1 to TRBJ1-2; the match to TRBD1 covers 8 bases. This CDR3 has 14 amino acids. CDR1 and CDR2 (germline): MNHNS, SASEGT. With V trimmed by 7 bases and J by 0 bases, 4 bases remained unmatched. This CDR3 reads CASTVQGANYGYTF. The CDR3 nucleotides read TGTGCCAGCACTGTACAGGGGGCTAACTATGGCTACACCTTC.

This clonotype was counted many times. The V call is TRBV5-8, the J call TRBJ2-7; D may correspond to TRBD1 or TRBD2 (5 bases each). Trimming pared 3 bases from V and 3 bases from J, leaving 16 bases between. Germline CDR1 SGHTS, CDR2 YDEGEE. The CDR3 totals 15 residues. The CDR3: CASSSSGTALYEQYF. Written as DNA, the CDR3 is TGTGCCAGCAGCTCCTCTGGGACGGCCCTCTACGAGCAGTACTTC.

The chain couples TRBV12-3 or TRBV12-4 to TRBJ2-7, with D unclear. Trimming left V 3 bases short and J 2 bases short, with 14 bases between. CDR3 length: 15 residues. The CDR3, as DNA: TGTGCCAGCAGTTTTGGGTTATGGGGTGCCTACGAGCAGTACTTC. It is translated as CASSFGLWGAYEQYF.

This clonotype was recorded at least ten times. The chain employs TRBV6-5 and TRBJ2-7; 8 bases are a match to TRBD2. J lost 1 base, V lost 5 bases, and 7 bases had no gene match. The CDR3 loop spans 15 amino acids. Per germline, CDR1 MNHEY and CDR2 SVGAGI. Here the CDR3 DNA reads TGTGCCAGCAGTCCTTACAGCGGGGGATCCTACGAGCAGTACTTC. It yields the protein CASSPYSGGSYEQYF.

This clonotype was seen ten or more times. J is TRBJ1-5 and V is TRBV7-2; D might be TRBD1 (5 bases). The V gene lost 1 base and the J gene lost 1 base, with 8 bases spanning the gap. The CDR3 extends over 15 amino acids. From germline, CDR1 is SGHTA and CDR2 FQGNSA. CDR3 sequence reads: CASSLGQTSNQPQHF. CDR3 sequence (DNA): TGTGCCAGCAGCTTAGGACAGACCAGCAATCAGCCCCAGCATTTT. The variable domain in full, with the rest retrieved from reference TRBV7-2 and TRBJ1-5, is GAGVSQSPSNKVTEKGKDVELRCDPISGHTALYWYRQSLGQGLEFLIYFQGNSAPDKSGLPSDRFSAERTGGSVSTLTIQRTQQEDSAVYLCASSLGQTSNQPQHFGDGTRLSIL.

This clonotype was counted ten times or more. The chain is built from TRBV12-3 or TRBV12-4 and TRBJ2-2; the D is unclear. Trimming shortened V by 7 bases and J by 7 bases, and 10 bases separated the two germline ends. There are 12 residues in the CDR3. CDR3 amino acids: CASTPVRGELFF. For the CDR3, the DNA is TGTGCCAGCACCCCGGTCCGCGGGGAGCTGTTTTTT.

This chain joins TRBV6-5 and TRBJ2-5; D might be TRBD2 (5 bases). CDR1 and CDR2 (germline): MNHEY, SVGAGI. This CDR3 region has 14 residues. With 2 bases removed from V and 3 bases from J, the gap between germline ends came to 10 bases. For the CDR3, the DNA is TGTGCCAGCAGTTACGTGAGGCGGGAAGAGACCCAGTACTTC. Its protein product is CASSYVRREETQYF.

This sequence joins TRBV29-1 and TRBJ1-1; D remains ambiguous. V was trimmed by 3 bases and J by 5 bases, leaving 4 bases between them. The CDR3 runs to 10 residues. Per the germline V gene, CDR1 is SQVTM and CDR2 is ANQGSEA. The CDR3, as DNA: TGCAGCGTTGACGGTACTGAAGCTTTCTTT. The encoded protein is CSVDGTEAFF.

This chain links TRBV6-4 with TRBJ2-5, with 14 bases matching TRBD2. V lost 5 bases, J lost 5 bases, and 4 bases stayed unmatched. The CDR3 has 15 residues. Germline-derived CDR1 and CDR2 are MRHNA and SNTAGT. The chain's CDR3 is CASSIRLAGGETQYF. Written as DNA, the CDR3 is TGTGCCAGCAGTATCCGACTAGCGGGAGGGGAGACCCAGTACTTC.

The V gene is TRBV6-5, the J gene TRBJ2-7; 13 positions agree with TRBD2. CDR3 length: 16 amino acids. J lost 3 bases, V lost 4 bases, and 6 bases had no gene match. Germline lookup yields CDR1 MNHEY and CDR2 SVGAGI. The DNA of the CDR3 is TGTGCCAGCAGTTCCTACGGGACTAGCGGGATCTACGAGCAGTACTTC. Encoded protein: CASSSYGTSGIYEQYF.

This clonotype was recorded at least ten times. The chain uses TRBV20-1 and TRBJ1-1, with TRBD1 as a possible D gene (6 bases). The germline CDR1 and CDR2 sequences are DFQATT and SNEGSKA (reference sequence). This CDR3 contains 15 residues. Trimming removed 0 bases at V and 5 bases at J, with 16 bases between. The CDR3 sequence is CSARDVGAMDTEAFF. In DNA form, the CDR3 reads TGCAGTGCTAGAGATGTGGGGGCGATGGATACTGAAGCTTTCTTT.

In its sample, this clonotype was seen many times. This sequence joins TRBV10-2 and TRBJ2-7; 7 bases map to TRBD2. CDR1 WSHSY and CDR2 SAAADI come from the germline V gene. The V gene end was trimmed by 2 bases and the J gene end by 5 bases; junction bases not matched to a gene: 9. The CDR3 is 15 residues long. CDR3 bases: TGCGCCAGCAGTGAGCCTCGGGAGGTTGACAACGAGCAGTACTTC. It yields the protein CASSEPREVDNEQYF.

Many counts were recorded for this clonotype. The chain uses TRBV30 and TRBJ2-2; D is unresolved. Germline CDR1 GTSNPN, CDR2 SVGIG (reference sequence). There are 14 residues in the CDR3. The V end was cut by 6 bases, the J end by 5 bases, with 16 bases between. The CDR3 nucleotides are TGTGCCTGCACACCTCCCTCGGAAACCGGGGAGCTGTTTTTT. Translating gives CACTPPSETGELFF.

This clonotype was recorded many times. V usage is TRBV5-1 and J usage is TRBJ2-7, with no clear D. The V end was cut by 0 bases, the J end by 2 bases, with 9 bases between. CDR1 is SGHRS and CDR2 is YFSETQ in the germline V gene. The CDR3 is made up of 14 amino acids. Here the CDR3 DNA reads TGCGCCAGCAGCTTGGGCACAAGAGCCTACGAGCAGTACTTC. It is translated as CASSLGTRAYEQYF. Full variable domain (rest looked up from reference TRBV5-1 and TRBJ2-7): KAGVTQTPRYLIKTRGQQVTLSCSPISGHRSVSWYQQTPGQGLQFLFEYFSETQRNKGNFPGRFSGRQFSNSRSEMNVSTLELGDSALYLCASSLGTRAYEQYFGPGTRLTVT.

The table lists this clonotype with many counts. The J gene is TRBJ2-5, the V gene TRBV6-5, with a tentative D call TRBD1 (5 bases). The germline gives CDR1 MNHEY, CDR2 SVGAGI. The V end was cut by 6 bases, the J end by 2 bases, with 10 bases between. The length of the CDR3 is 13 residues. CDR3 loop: CASSRARQETQYF. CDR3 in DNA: TGTGCCAGCAGCAGGGCCCGACAAGAGACCCAGTACTTC.